Described below is a single TCR beta chain sequence and its context. The antigen is unknown. This entry belongs to a study of T cell repertoires in ileal Crohn's disease. Overall study context: Patients had a median roughly 8-year disease duration, and roughly 32% were active smokers. General study findings and limits: Clonality above 26.8% at surgery always came with endoscopic recurrence.

TCRdb's copy holds only in-frame clones and misses some; the assay was immunoSEQ multiplex PCR. The profile covers 15,000 to 20,000 clones, with around 70% appearing a single time and around 4% taken by the ten largest. Time point specified: neoterminal ileum biopsy at postoperative endoscopy, about 6 months after surgery. In germline, CDR1 is SNHLY, CDR2 FYNNEI. The CDR3 runs to 17 residues. Trimming took off 1 base at V and 1 base at J, with 16 bases between the two ends. The rearrangement uses TRBV2 and TRBJ1-1; no clear D gene. The receptor comes from an adult with Crohn's disease. The sequencing sample was made of ileal tissue. CDR3 protein: CASSEGRIVTANTEAFF. The CDR3 DNA reads TGTGCCAGCAGTGAAGGTCGGATAGTCACAGCGAACACTGAAGCTTTCTTT.